The source of this T cell receptor beta chain is a study of tumor-infiltrating lymphocytes in primary liver carcinoma. Priming with a constant-region primer yielded TCR beta cDNA from 450 to 600 ng total RNA. ARM-PCR, slightly modified, supplied the TCR beta libraries through three nested multiplex PCR rounds. Two initial PCR rounds of approximately 10 cycles each paired TRBV1-TRBV30 forward primers with a C-beta reverse primer. TCRdb fed the multiplex PCR reads into MiXCR, producing one record per CDR3 protein. The sample contains roughly 330,000 distinct CDR3 sequences, 65% of which appear only once. The researchers obtained blood RNA from unsorted whole blood and also extracted germline DNA. The patients lived with chronic HBV infection and had not yet received any treatment. Germline V gives CDR1 MDHEN, CDR2 SYDVKM. The ends lost 4 bases at V and 3 bases at J; junction bases unmatched: 5. The CDR3 loop spans 15 amino acids.

The V gene is TRBV28, the J gene TRBJ2-1; 8 bases match TRBD2. The clonotype originates from a man between 40 and 49 years old with primary liver carcinoma and hepatitis B virus infection. Specimen: peripheral blood. DNA for the CDR3: TGTGCCAGCAGTTCTTATAGCGGGAACTACAATGAGCAGTTCTTC. It translates to CASSSYSGNYNEQFF.